This T cell receptor beta chain was identified in a study of blood T cell repertoires in COVID-19. Study-wide context: Sample material is recorded as cDNA or gDNA derived from T cells, B-cell-depleted T cells, or PBMCs.

CDR3 length: 16 residues. A few counts support this clone. Assay used: immunoSEQ multiplex PCR; TCRdb lists only in-frame clones, some missing. Among around 67,000 clones listed, approximately 86% were seen once. The V and J genes are TRBV12-2 and TRBJ2-7; TRBD1 is the table's D call, not checked against the DNA. TRBV12-2 is described as a pseudogene. The sequenced sample was peripheral blood. The receptor was derived from a man aged 80 or over with active COVID-19. This chain's CDR3 is CASRLPGQGSHYEQYF. The DNA for the CDR3 is TGTGCAAGTCGCTTACCCGGACAGGGAAGCCACTACGAGCAGTACTTC.